The T cell receptor (beta chain) described here comes from a study of blood T cells in healthy people across ages. For the study at large: Template-switching capture recovered about one barcoded beta molecule per two T cells.

Turning to this clonotype: Antigen specificity is unknown. A read error is possible here, since a much larger clone lies one base away.

The CDR3 covers 15 residues. A J-beta primer mix and a sample-barcoded 5' primer were used in a second PCR of roughly 6 to 12 cycles. Every single cDNA molecule received a tag from a template-switch adaptor with 12 random nucleotides. TCRdb re-derived calls from the 5' RACE reads in MiXCR, one entry per CDR3 protein. Of approximately 810,000 distinct CDR3 sequences in the sample, around 30% were seen once. General study results and limits: Total diversity from one million sequenced T cells was likely underestimated. A greater number of naive CD4+ cells and higher diversity distinguished long-lived donors from aged donors.

The genes are TRBV12-3 or TRBV12-4 and TRBJ1-2, with D unresolved. The sequencing input was blood. This sequence was found in a woman at least 80 years old in good health. For the CDR3, the DNA is TGTGTCAGCAGTTTTGCGTCAATGGGCCAGGCCGCAGACACCTTC. It translates to CVSSFASMGQAADTF.